The 12 T cell receptor beta chains below come from one sample, sequenced in a study of T cell changes during pregnancy in multiple sclerosis. This table comes from immunoSEQ multiplex PCR, and its TCRdb copy is limited to in-frame clones, with some not included. The sample lists some 87,000 clones; about 92% were seen once. This specimen was CD4+ T cells from peripheral blood mononuclear cells, taken before pregnancy. These receptors were collected from a female donor with multiple sclerosis, enrolled in a pregnancy study.

The rearrangement uses TRBV7-3 and TRBJ2-3; D possibly corresponds to TRBD2 (6 bases). Germline CDR1 SGHTA, CDR2 FQGTGA. The CDR3 contains 14 residues. V was trimmed by 3 bases and J by 5 bases, leaving 12 bases between them. The CDR3 protein is CASSLEGLGDTQYF. The CDR3 coding sequence is TGTGCCAGCAGCTTGGAGGGCCTTGGAGATACGCAGTATTTT. Combining the CDR3 with reference TRBV7-3 and TRBJ2-3 gives the whole variable domain GAGVSQTPSNKVTEKGKYVELRCDPISGHTALYWYRQSLGQGPEFLIYFQGTGAADDSGLPNDRFFAVRPEGSVSTLKIQRTERGDSAVYLCASSLEGLGDTQYFGPGTRLTVL.

This sequence joins TRBV7-2 and TRBJ1-4; tentative D call: TRBD1 (6 bases). The CDR3 is 15 residues long. Germline V gene data show CDR1 as SGHTA and CDR2 as FQGNSA. Trimming removed 5 bases at V and 10 bases at J, with 20 bases between. The CDR3 spells CASSLHHQGIGKLFF. The CDR3 DNA reads TGTGCCAGCAGCCTCCATCATCAGGGGATAGGAAAACTGTTTTTT.

This clone was picked up one time. The chain couples TRBV21-1 to TRBJ1-6; the D call in the table, TRBD1, was not verified against the DNA. TRBV21-1 represents a pseudogene. CDR3 length equals 17 residues. CDR3 residues: CASSKPLQGTDNSPLHF. CDR3 in DNA: TGTGCCAGCAGCAAACCCCTACAGGGGACGGATAATTCACCCCTCCACTTT.

The chain recombines TRBV28 with TRBJ1-4, with D possibly TRBD1 on 5 matching bases. CDR1 is MDHEN, CDR2 SYDVKM, per germline. V was trimmed by 1 base and J by 8 bases, leaving 17 bases between them. This CDR3 is 16 amino acids long. Here the CDR3 reads CASSLSGTGIYEKLFF. The CDR3 DNA reads as TGTGCCAGCAGTTTATCGGGCACAGGTATCTACGAAAAACTGTTTTTT.

This clone was observed once. V and J are TRBV29-1 and TRBJ2-3; weak D call: TRBD2 (6 bases). CDR3 size: 13 residues. Germline V gene lookup returns CDR1 SQVTM and CDR2 ANQGSEA. In DNA form, the CDR3 reads TGCAGTGGTGTTGGGGGGATTGTGTATACGCAGTATTTT. Amino acids: CSGVGGIVYTQYF.

The genes are TRBV28 and TRBJ1-5; perhaps TRBD1 as D (5 bases). Germline assignment: CDR1 MDHEN and CDR2 SYDVKM. V lost 4 bases and J lost 6, with 10 bases in between. The CDR3 is 13 amino acids. CDR3 in DNA: TGTGCCAGCAGTTATCAGGGTGTTCAGCCCCAGCATTTT. It yields the protein CASSYQGVQPQHF. The variable domain in full, with the rest retrieved from reference TRBV28 and TRBJ1-5, is DVKVTQSSRYLVKRTGEKVFLECVQDMDHENMFWYRQDPGLGLRLIYFSYDVKMKEKGDIPEGYSVSREKKERFSLILESASTNQTSMYLCASSYQGVQPQHFGDGTRLSIL.

V usage is TRBV7-9 and J usage is TRBJ1-4; the D gene is possibly TRBD1 (5 bases). Germline CDR1 reads SEHNR; CDR2 reads FQNEAQ (reference sequence). The CDR3 has 14 amino acids. Trimming took off 2 bases at V and 8 bases at J, with 12 bases between the two ends. The CDR3 loop is CASSLRGGAEKLFF. The CDR3 nucleotides read TGTGCCAGCAGCTTAAGAGGAGGGGCGGAAAAACTGTTTTTT.

The rearrangement uses TRBV30 and TRBJ1-1; TRBD1 agrees at 7 bases. Germline V CDR1 and CDR2: GTSNPN, SVGIG (reference sequence). This CDR3 region has 18 residues. V trimming: 3 bases; J trimming: 6 bases; junction bases outside the gene matches: 22. CDR3 sequence reads: CAWRERDRVAPYGSEAFF. In DNA form, the CDR3 reads TGTGCCTGGAGAGAAAGAGACAGGGTGGCCCCTTACGGGTCTGAAGCTTTCTTT.

The chain combines TRBV5-1 with TRBJ1-5; TRBD1 might be the D (5 bases). The CDR3 is 14 residues long. Trimming pared 0 bases from V and 7 bases from J, leaving 11 bases between. Per the germline V gene, CDR1 is SGHRS and CDR2 is YFSETQ. CDR3 nucleotide sequence: TGCGCCAGCAGCTTGGGGGGGGAAGAGCAGCCCCAGCATTTT. Translating it yields CASSLGGEEQPQHF.

CDR3 region: CASSRAGGSPLHF. In nucleotides, the CDR3 is TGTGCCAGCAGCCGGGCAGGGGGTTCACCCCTCCACTTT. The J gene is TRBJ1-6, the V gene TRBV7-9; TRBD1 matches 7 bases. V lost 5 bases to trimming and J lost 9 bases; unmatched junction nucleotides: 4. The germline gives CDR1 SEHNR, CDR2 FQNEAQ (reference sequence). This CDR3 is 13 amino acids long.

This rearrangement joins TRBV28 to TRBJ1-5, with D perhaps matching TRBD1 (6 bases). Trimming left V 6 bases short and J 4 bases short, with 16 bases between. Germline CDR1 MDHEN, CDR2 SYDVKM. The CDR3 covers 15 residues. The CDR3 here is CASRLGQPFNQPQHF. Here the CDR3 DNA reads TGTGCCAGCAGGTTAGGACAGCCTTTTAATCAGCCCCAGCATTTT.

V is TRBV29-1 and J is TRBJ1-4; the match to TRBD1 covers 7 bases. V was pared by 6 bases and J by 17 bases, with 12 bases of the junction left unmatched. From germline, CDR1 is SQVTM and CDR2 ANQGSEA. This CDR3 has 11 amino acids. CDR3 residues: CSVRGQGGQFF. In nucleotides, the CDR3 is TGCAGCGTGAGGGGGCAGGGTGGACAATTTTTT.